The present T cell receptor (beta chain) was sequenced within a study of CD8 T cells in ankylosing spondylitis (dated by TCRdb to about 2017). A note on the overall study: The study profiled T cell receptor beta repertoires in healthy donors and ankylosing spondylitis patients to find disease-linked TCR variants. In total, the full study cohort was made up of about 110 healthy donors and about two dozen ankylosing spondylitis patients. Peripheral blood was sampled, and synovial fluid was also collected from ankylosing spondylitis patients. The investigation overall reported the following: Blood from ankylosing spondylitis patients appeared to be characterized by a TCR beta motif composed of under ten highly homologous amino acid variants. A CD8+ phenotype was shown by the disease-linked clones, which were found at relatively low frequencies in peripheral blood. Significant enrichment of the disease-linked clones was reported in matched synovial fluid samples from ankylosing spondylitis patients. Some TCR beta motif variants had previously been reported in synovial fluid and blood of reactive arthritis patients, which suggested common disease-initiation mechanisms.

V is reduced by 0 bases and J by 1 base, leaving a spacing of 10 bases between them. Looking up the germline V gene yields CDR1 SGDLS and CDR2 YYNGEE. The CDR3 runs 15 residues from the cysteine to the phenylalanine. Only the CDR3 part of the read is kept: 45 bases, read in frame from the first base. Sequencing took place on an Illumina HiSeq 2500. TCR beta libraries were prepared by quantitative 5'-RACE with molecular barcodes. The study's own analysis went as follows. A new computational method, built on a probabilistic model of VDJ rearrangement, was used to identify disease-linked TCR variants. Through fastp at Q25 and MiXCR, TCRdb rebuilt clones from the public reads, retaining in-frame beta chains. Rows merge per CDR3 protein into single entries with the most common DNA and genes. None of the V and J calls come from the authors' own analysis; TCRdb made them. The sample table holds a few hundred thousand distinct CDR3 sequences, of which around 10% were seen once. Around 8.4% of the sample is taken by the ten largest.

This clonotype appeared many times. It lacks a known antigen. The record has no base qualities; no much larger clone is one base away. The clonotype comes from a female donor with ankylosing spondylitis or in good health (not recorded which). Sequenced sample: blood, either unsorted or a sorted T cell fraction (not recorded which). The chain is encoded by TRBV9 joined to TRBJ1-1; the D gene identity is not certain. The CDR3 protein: CASSVAQAGNTEAFF. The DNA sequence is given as TGTGCCAGCAGCGTAGCCCAGGCGGGGAACACTGAAGCTTTCTTT. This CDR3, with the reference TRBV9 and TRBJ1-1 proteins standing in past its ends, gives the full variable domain DSGVTQTPKHLITATGQRVTLRCSPRSGDLSVYWYQQSLDQGLQFLIQYYNGEERAKGNILERFSAQQFPDLHSELNLSSLELGDSALYFCASSVAQAGNTEAFFGQGTRLTVV.